Listed below are T cell receptor beta chains from one sample, sequenced in a study of T cells in Graves' hyperthyroidism and ophthalmopathy. TCRdb fed the multiplex PCR reads into MiXCR, producing one record per CDR3 protein. This table holds more than 150,000 distinct CDR3 sequences, around 15% found once. Material for sequencing was blood. These TCRs come from a woman aged 45-65 years with Graves' hyperthyroidism. Both conserved end residues are part of each CDR3. The order of the fields is CDR3 DNA, CDR3 protein, D gene, J gene, V gene, clone size. A D gene is named only where the DNA matches it firmly. Part of the rows lack a size; the others show once, few, many or a class for expanded clones.

DNA: TGTGCCAGCAGTTTAAGCAGGGGCTATACCTACGAGCAGTACTTC; CDR3: CASSLSRGYTYEQYF; D: .; J: TRBJ2-7; V: TRBV27; size: .
DNA: TGCAGTGCTACCCTCGAGCCAAATGAAGAGACCCAGTACTTC; CDR3: CSATLEPNEETQYF; D: .; J: TRBJ2-5; V: TRBV20-1; size: many
DNA: TGCAGTGCTATAGGGGGCTCGCGGGGCAGAAACACCATATATTTT; CDR3: CSAIGGSRGRNTIYF; D: TRBD1; J: TRBJ1-3; V: TRBV20-1; size: many
DNA: TGCAGTGCTAGACCCCGGGACAGGGGTGGTTCACCCCTCCACTTT; CDR3: CSARPRDRGGSPLHF; D: TRBD1; J: TRBJ1-6; V: TRBV20-1; size: many
DNA: TGTGCCAGCAGCAGGACAGGCACAGATACGCAGTATTTT; CDR3: CASSRTGTDTQYF; D: .; J: TRBJ2-3; V: TRBV11-2; size: many
DNA: TGCGCCAGCAGCTCCCAGACAGGGGGTGTCTATGGCTACACCTTC; CDR3: CASSSQTGGVYGYTF; D: TRBD1; J: TRBJ1-2; V: TRBV5-1; size: few
DNA: TGCGCCAGCAGCCAGTCTAGCGGGGGGTCCAGGGAGACCCAGTACTTC; CDR3: CASSQSSGGSRETQYF; D: TRBD2; J: TRBJ2-5; V: TRBV4-1; size: .
DNA: TGTGCCAGCAGCTTTGATGACAGGGGAAACACCATATATTTT; CDR3: CASSFDDRGNTIYF; D: .; J: TRBJ1-3; V: TRBV7-6; size: .
DNA: TGCGCCAGAAGCGGGGGGGCCGGGAATGAGCAGTTCTTC; CDR3: CARSGGAGNEQFF; D: TRBD2; J: TRBJ2-1; V: TRBV10-2; size: many
DNA: TGCAGTGCACGGGACCGTTCTGTGCCCGGGGAGCTGTTTTTT; CDR3: CSARDRSVPGELFF; D: .; J: TRBJ2-2; V: TRBV20-1; size: many
DNA: TGCAGTGCTAGACCTAGCGGGGATCGGGCCAAAAACATTCAGTACTTC; CDR3: CSARPSGDRAKNIQYF; D: TRBD2; J: TRBJ2-4; V: TRBV20-1; size: many
DNA: TGTGCCAGCTCACCACCGGTCGGGGGCGTAAGGACTGAAGCTTTCTTT; CDR3: CASSPPVGGVRTEAFF; D: .; J: TRBJ1-1; V: TRBV18; size: .
DNA: TGTGCCAGCTCTACCGGGCGTGGGGCTTTCTTT; CDR3: CASSTGRGAFF; D: .; J: TRBJ1-1; V: TRBV28; size: many
DNA: TGTGCCAGCTCACAAAGGGATGGCAATCAGCCCCAGCATTTT; CDR3: CASSQRDGNQPQHF; D: .; J: TRBJ1-5; V: TRBV18; size: many